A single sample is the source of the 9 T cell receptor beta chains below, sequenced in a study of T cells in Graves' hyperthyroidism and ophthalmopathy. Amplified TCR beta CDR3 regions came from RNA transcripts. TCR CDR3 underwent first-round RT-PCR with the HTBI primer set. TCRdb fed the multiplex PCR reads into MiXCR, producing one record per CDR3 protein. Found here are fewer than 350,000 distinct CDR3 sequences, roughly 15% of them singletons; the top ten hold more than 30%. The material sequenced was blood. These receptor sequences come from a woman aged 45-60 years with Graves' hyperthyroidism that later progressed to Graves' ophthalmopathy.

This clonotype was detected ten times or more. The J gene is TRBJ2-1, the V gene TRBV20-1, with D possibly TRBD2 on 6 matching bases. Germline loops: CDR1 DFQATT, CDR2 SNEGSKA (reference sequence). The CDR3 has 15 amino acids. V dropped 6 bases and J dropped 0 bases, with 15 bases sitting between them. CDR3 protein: CSAERRGSSYNEQFF. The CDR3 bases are TGCAGTGCCGAGAGGCGGGGTAGCTCCTACAATGAGCAGTTCTTC.

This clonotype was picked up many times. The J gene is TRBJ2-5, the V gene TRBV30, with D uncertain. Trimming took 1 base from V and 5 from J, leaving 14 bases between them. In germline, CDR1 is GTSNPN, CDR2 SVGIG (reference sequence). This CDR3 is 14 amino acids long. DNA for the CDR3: TGTGCCTGGAGTGAGGGCTTCATCCGGGAGACCCAGTACTTC. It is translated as CAWSEGFIRETQYF.

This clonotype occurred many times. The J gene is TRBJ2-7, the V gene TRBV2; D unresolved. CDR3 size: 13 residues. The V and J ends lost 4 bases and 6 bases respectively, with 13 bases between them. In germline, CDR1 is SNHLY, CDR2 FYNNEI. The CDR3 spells CASSVSFWSEQYF. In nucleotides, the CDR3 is TGTGCCAGCAGTGTGTCATTCTGGAGCGAGCAGTACTTC. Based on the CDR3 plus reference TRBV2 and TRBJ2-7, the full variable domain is EPEVTQTPSHQVTQMGQEVILRCVPISNHLYFYWYRQILGQKVEFLVSFYNNEISEKSEIFDDQFSVERPDGSNFTLKIRSTKLEDSAMYFCASSVSFWSEQYFGPGTRLTVT.

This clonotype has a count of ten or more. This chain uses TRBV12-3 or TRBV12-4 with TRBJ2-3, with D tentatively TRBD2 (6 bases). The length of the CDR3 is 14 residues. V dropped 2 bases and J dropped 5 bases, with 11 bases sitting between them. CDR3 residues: CASSLTGGRDTQYF. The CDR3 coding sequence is TGTGCCAGCAGTTTAACCGGAGGGCGAGATACGCAGTATTTT.

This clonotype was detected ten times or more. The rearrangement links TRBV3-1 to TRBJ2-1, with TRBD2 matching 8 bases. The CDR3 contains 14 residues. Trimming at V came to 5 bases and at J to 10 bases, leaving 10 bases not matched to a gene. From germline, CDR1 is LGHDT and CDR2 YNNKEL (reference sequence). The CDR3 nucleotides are TGTGCCAGCAGCACGAACCCCGGGGGGGTAGAGCAGTTCTTC. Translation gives CASSTNPGGVEQFF.

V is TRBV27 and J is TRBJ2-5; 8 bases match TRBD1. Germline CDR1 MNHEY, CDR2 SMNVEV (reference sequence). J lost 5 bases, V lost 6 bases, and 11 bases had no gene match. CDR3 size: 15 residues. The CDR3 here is CASRLTGVVGETQYF. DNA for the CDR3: TGTGCCAGCAGGTTGACAGGGGTAGTTGGCGAGACCCAGTACTTC.

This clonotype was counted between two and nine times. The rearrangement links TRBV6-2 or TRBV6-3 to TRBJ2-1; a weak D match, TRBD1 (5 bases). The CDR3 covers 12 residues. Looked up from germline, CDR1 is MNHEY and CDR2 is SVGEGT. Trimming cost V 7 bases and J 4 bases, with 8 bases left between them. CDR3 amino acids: CASTHRYNEQFF. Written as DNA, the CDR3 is TGTGCCAGCACCCACAGGTACAATGAGCAGTTCTTC.

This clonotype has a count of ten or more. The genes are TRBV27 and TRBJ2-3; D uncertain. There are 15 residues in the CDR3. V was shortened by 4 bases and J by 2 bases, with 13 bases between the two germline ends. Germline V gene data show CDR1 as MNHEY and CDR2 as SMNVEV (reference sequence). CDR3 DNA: TGTGCCAGCAGTTCGTCCGCCAGCTTCACAGATACGCAGTATTTT. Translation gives CASSSSASFTDTQYF.

The CDR3 is CSAGGGLAATSSYEQYF. CDR3 coding DNA: TGCAGTGCGGGGGGGGGACTAGCGGCTACTAGCTCCTACGAGCAGTACTTC. The genes are TRBV20-1 and TRBJ2-7; 11 nucleotides line up with TRBD2. The CDR3 totals 17 residues. The germline V gene has CDR1 DFQATT and CDR2 SNEGSKA (reference sequence). V lost 6 bases, J lost 0 bases, and 13 bases stayed unmatched.